These 25 T cell receptor beta chains came from one sample sequenced in a study of CD8 T cells in ankylosing spondylitis. TCRdb re-called the 5' RACE reads through MiXCR, storing one row per CDR3 protein. The data hold 200,000 to 300,000 distinct CDR3 sequences, with roughly a tenth observed a single time. Sequencing was done on a sample of blood, either unsorted or a sorted T cell fraction (not recorded which). The receptors stem from a male donor with ankylosing spondylitis or in good health (not recorded which).

The V and J genes are TRBV7-9 and TRBJ2-6; D is ambiguous. This CDR3 is built from 13 residues. The germline CDR1 and CDR2 sequences are SEHNR and FQNEAQ (reference sequence). The V and J ends lost 3 bases and 9 bases respectively, with 9 bases between them. Written as DNA, the CDR3 is TGTGCCAGCAGCTTCGAGGATATCAACGTCCTGACTTTC. The encoded protein is CASSFEDINVLTF.

This clonotype was observed many times. The chain uses TRBV12-3 or TRBV12-4 and TRBJ2-1, with unresolved D. This CDR3 contains 13 residues. V lost 1 base, J lost 5 bases, and 6 bases lay in between. In nucleotides, the CDR3 is TGTGCCAGCAGTTTAGATACAAACAATGAGCAGTTCTTC. Protein product: CASSLDTNNEQFF.

This clonotype was observed at least ten times. V and J are TRBV29-1 and TRBJ2-3; no clear D gene. The germline CDR1 and CDR2 sequences are SQVTM and ANQGSEA. Deletions cut 2 bases from V and 2 bases from J, with 17 bases between. The CDR3 is made up of 16 amino acids. CDR3 sequence (DNA): TGCAGCGTTGAACCGGCCAAGAGGCAAGACACAGATACGCAGTATTTT. Residues: CSVEPAKRQDTDTQYF.

This clonotype occurred many times. V usage is TRBV25-1 and J usage is TRBJ1-5; TRBD1 might be the D (6 bases). The germline V and J ends were trimmed by 5 bases and 4 bases, with 12 bases remaining between them. Germline-derived CDR1 and CDR2 are MGHDK and SYGVNS. CDR3 length equals 14 residues. The CDR3 reads CASSLRGGNQPQHF. The DNA of the CDR3 is TGTGCCAGCAGTCTGAGAGGGGGAAATCAGCCCCAGCATTTT.

In its sample, this clonotype was seen many times. The J gene is TRBJ2-2, the V gene TRBV15, with D maybe TRBD2 (5 bases). The CDR3 extends over 18 amino acids. Germline V gene data show CDR1 as LNHNV and CDR2 as YYDKDF (reference sequence). Trimming stripped 3 bases from V and 1 base from J, with 18 bases between. The chain's CDR3 is CATSRGLAGMLNTGELFF. CDR3 DNA sequence: TGTGCCACCAGCAGGGGGTTGGCCGGGATGTTGAACACCGGGGAGCTGTTTTTT. Using reference TRBV15 and TRBJ2-2 for the parts outside the CDR3, the full variable domain is DAMVIQNPRYQVTQFGKPVTLSCSQTLNHNVMYWYQQKSSQAPKLLFHYYDKDFNNEADTPDNFQSRRPNTSFCFLDIRSPGLGDTAMYLCATSRGLAGMLNTGELFFGEGSRLTVL.

This clonotype was observed at least ten times. The rearrangement links TRBV6-2 or TRBV6-3 to TRBJ1-5; weak D call: TRBD1 (5 bases). The length of the CDR3 is 15 residues. In germline, CDR1 is MNHEY, CDR2 SVGEGT. V was shortened by 3 bases and J by 1 base, with 10 bases between the two germline ends. The CDR3 bases are TGTGCCAGCAGTTATAGGGGAGGAAGCAATCAGCCCCAGCATTTT. This encodes CASSYRGGSNQPQHF.

This clonotype was seen a few times. This sequence joins TRBV19 and TRBJ2-7; 7 bases are a match to TRBD2. Trimming took 10 bases from V and 1 from J; bases not matched to a gene: 7. This CDR3 comprises 13 residues. Germline V CDR1 and CDR2: LNHDA, SQIVND (reference sequence). The CDR3 nucleotides are TGTGCCACCGCGGGAGTTCCGTCCTACGAGCAGTACTTC. It yields the protein CATAGVPSYEQYF.

J is TRBJ1-1 and V is TRBV7-8, with unresolved D. This CDR3 has 13 amino acids. Germline CDR1 and CDR2: SGHVS and FQNEAQ. The V end lost 4 bases, the J end lost 4 bases, and 10 bases lay between the germline ends. The CDR3 nucleotides are TGTGCCAGCAGCTCCTCCCCCGGCACTGAAGCTTTCTTT. As protein: CASSSSPGTEAFF. The full variable domain, its missing parts supplied by reference TRBV7-8 and TRBJ1-1, is GAGVSQSPRYKVAKRGQDVALRCDPISGHVSLFWYQQALGQGPEFLTYFQNEAQLDKSGLPSDRFFAERPEGSVSTLKIQRTQQEDSAVYLCASSSSPGTEAFFGQGTRLTVV.

This clonotype was detected ten times or more. V and J are TRBV21-1 and TRBJ2-7. TRBV21-1 is marked as a pseudogene. The CDR3 runs to 13 residues. CDR3 residues: CASSKPGSYEQYF. CDR3 in DNA: TGTGCCAGCAGCAAACCGGGGTCCTACGAGCAGTACTTC.

This clonotype has at least ten counts. The V gene is TRBV15, the J gene TRBJ2-5; no firm D call. Trimming shortened V by 0 bases and J by 5 bases, and 7 bases separated the two germline ends. CDR1 LNHNV and CDR2 YYDKDF come from the germline V gene (reference sequence). The CDR3 covers 13 residues. The CDR3 DNA is TGTGCCACCAGCAGAGACCCGGGTGAGACCCAGTACTTC. Translation gives CATSRDPGETQYF.

This clonotype appeared many times. This chain uses TRBV12-3 or TRBV12-4 with TRBJ1-2; D remains ambiguous. The germline V and J ends were trimmed by 5 bases and 4 bases, with 11 bases remaining between them. The CDR3 has 13 amino acids. CDR3 region: CASSEDRSYGYTF. Here the CDR3 DNA reads TGTGCCAGCAGTGAAGATAGAAGCTATGGCTACACCTTC.

This clonotype was detected ten times or more. The chain employs TRBV27 and TRBJ2-7, with 8 bases aligning to TRBD1. V lost 2 bases and J lost 3; bases outside the gene matches: 3. The CDR3 contains 14 residues. Germline loops: CDR1 MNHEY, CDR2 SMNVEV (reference sequence). CDR3 region: CASSLQGQVYEQYF. CDR3 in DNA: TGTGCCAGCAGTTTACAGGGACAGGTCTACGAGCAGTACTTC.

This clonotype was seen many times. The V and J genes are TRBV20-1 and TRBJ1-4; perhaps TRBD1 as D (6 bases). This CDR3 has 12 residues. Germline CDR1 and CDR2: DFQATT and SNEGSKA (reference sequence). V lost 4 bases and J lost 8, with 11 bases in between. The CDR3 here is CSANQGWEKLFF. The CDR3, as DNA: TGCAGTGCTAATCAGGGGTGGGAAAAACTGTTTTTT.

In this sample, this clonotype turned up many times. The rearrangement uses TRBV12-3 or TRBV12-4 and TRBJ2-1, with 9 nucleotides matching TRBD1. Germline trimming cut 5 bases from V and 1 base from J; bases unmatched to any gene: 3. The CDR3 loop spans 15 amino acids. The CDR3, as DNA: TGTGCCAGCAGTCCGGGACAGGGTTCCTACAATGAGCAGTTCTTC. Its protein product is CASSPGQGSYNEQFF.

This clonotype appeared a few times. The gene calls are TRBV6-4 and TRBJ2-1; the match to TRBD2 covers 13 bases. Germline-derived CDR1 and CDR2 are MRHNA and SNTAGT. V lost 1 base and J lost 9; bases outside the gene matches: 6. This CDR3 contains 16 residues. The CDR3 bases are TGTGCCAGCAGTGACTTTTCGACTAGCGGGAGGTTTGAGCAGTTCTTC. Translating it yields CASSDFSTSGRFEQFF.

V usage is TRBV30 and J usage is TRBJ2-7; 9 bases are a match to TRBD1. The CDR3 is 14 amino acids. Trimming took 2 bases from V and 3 from J; bases not matched to a gene: 5. Germline V gene lookup returns CDR1 GTSNPN and CDR2 SVGIG (reference sequence). The CDR3 nucleotides are TGTGCCTGGAGTCAGGACAGGGGATTCTACGAGCAGTACTTC. This gives the protein CAWSQDRGFYEQYF.

This clonotype was seen only a few times. The rearrangement links TRBV30 to TRBJ1-6, with 8 bases fitting TRBD1. With V trimmed by 4 bases and J by 4 bases, 6 bases remained unmatched. This CDR3 is built from 15 residues. Germline V gene data show CDR1 as GTSNPN and CDR2 as SVGIG (reference sequence). CDR3 protein: CAWNKDRDYNSPLHF. The CDR3 bases are TGTGCCTGGAATAAGGACAGGGATTATAATTCACCCCTCCACTTT.

This clonotype was seen many times. V gene TRBV27 combines with J gene TRBJ2-7; 7 nucleotides agree with TRBD1. Germline loops: CDR1 MNHEY, CDR2 SMNVEV (reference sequence). The CDR3 has 14 amino acids. V shed 7 bases, J shed 1 base, and the junction held 7 bases outside the gene matches. The CDR3 spells CASKTLGQSYEQYF. The CDR3 bases are TGTGCCAGCAAAACCCTGGGACAGTCCTACGAGCAGTACTTC.

The V call is TRBV20-1, the J call TRBJ2-7, with D possibly TRBD2 on 6 matching bases. Trimming took 0 bases from V and 2 from J, leaving 14 bases between them. The CDR3 is 15 residues long. The germline gives CDR1 DFQATT, CDR2 SNEGSKA (reference sequence). In nucleotides, the CDR3 is TGCAGTGCTAGAGATAGGAGCGGGCCTCCCTACGAGCAGTACTTC. This gives the protein CSARDRSGPPYEQYF.

The rearrangement links TRBV9 to TRBJ2-1, with D perhaps TRBD2 (6 bases). Trimming left V 0 bases short and J 0 bases short, with 10 bases between. Germline V gene lookup returns CDR1 SGDLS and CDR2 YYNGEE. The CDR3 spans 16 residues. For the CDR3, the DNA is TGTGCCAGCAGCGTAGCCGGGAGTAGCTCCTACAATGAGCAGTTCTTC. Translation: CASSVAGSSSYNEQFF.

This chain uses TRBV25-1 with TRBJ2-1, with 8 bases identical to TRBD2. Germline values: CDR1 MGHDK, CDR2 SYGVNS. This CDR3 has 14 residues. V lost 6 bases and J lost 5; bases outside the gene matches: 6. For the CDR3, the DNA is TGTGCCAGCAGCCACGCGGGGGGCCACAATGAGCAGTTCTTC. This codes for CASSHAGGHNEQFF.

The chain is built from TRBV20-1 and TRBJ1-1; perhaps TRBD1 as D (6 bases). This CDR3 spans 16 amino acids. V was cut by 1 base and J by 0 bases, with 15 bases left in between. Germline CDR1 DFQATT, CDR2 SNEGSKA (reference sequence). CDR3 DNA: TGCAGTGCTAGAGGTCACAGGGAAGGCATGAACACTGAAGCTTTCTTT. Its translation: CSARGHREGMNTEAFF.

This clonotype was counted at least ten times. V and J are TRBV12-3 or TRBV12-4 and TRBJ2-7; the D gene is possibly TRBD1 (6 bases). V lost 6 bases and J 2 bases, leaving 20 bases between the germline ends. CDR3 length: 16 amino acids. CDR3 DNA: TGTGCCAGCAGCTCCAACTCCAGGGGATCCCCCTACGAGCAGTACTTC. Its translation: CASSSNSRGSPYEQYF.

The V gene is TRBV5-1, the J gene TRBJ1-1, with D possibly being TRBD1 (5 bases). V was clipped by 0 bases and J by 3 bases, with 12 bases between them. Germline CDR1 SGHRS, CDR2 YFSETQ. CDR3 length equals 15 residues. The CDR3 sequence: CASSLAWEGHTEAFF. The CDR3, as DNA: TGCGCCAGCAGCTTGGCCTGGGAGGGGCACACTGAAGCTTTCTTT.

The sample holds many counts of this clonotype. The chain couples TRBV7-9 to TRBJ2-2; D gene uncertain. Between the trimmed V and J ends, which lost 3 bases and 4 bases, there was a span of 12 bases. In germline, CDR1 is SEHNR, CDR2 FQNEAQ (reference sequence). This CDR3 is 15 amino acids long. CDR3 coding DNA: TGTGCCAGCAGCTTCGAGAGGCTGATCACCGGGGAGCTGTTTTTT. It encodes CASSFERLITGELFF.